This T cell receptor beta chain was observed in a study of immune evolution from preneoplasia to lung adenocarcinoma. Study information: HLA loss of heterozygosity: approximately 7.5% AIS, roughly 15% MIA, about 35% ADC, none AAH. Study-wide results and limits: Later-stage lesions appeared to have more T cells, more diversity, less clonality.

Between about 2014 and 2018, patients underwent resection in Japan or China. V shed 6 bases and J shed 1 base, with 15 bases lying between them. Looked up from germline, CDR1 is MNHNS and CDR2 is SASEGT. The CDR3 runs to 15 residues. Turning to this clone: Its antigen is not identified.

Here immunoSEQ multiplex PCR was the method, and the copy in TCRdb shows in-frame clones only, minus some. The table includes 9,500 to 10,000 clones, about 80% detected once. V usage is TRBV6-1 and J usage is TRBJ1-1, with no clear D. Sequencing used FFPE minimally invasive lung adenocarcinoma tissue. The TCR was taken from a person aged 65-85 years with lung adenocarcinoma. Some clones in this sample may be carry-over from other donors' samples. Here the CDR3 DNA reads TGTGCCAGCAGCAGTCTTGGTGGAGCGAACACTGAAGCTTTCTTT. The encoded protein is CASSSLGGANTEAFF.